Reported below is one T cell receptor (beta chain). The germline gene is not matched at one end of the junction; a read error may be the cause. Regarding time point: pre-sensitization, week 0. Noted treatment: therapeutic diphenylcyclopropenone sensitization with weekly scalp DPC. The sample comes from a study of human T cells and chemical hapten exposure. TCRdb independently ran MiXCR on the RACE reads; one entry per CDR3 protein. The data contain about 110,000 distinct CDR3 sequences, roughly an eighth of them singletons. CDR3 size: 14 residues. Germline V gene data show CDR1 as DFQATT and CDR2 as SNEGSKA (reference sequence).

Sample: whole blood, taken in connection with sensitization to the hapten diphenylcyclopropenone (DPC). The TCR sequence derives from a woman in her forties or fifties with alopecia areata. Some clones in this sample may be carry-over from other donors' samples. This sequence joins TRBV20-1 and TRBJ1-1, with a weak D call TRBD1 (5 bases). In nucleotides, the CDR3 is TGCAGTGCTAGGGGGACGAACGTGGGAACTGAAACTTTCTTT. Amino acids: CSARGTNVGTETFF.